Listed below are T cell receptor beta chains from one sample, sequenced in a study of shared clonotypes between healthy human individuals. The method was immunoSEQ multiplex PCR; TCRdb's version includes in-frame clones alone and lacks a portion of them. The table lists 450,000 to 500,000 clones, over 70% of them singletons. The specimen was PBMCs. The source is a woman aged 40 to 55 in good health. Some clones in this sample may be carry-over from other donors' samples. CDR3s include the opening cysteine and the closing phenylalanine or tryptophan. Fields, in order: clone size, D gene, CDR3 length, V gene, J gene, CDR3 protein, CDR3 DNA. A D gene is named only where the DNA matches it firmly. Only part of the rows carry a size: once, few, many, or a class if the clone is expanded.

>.|TRBD2|15|TRBV7-9|TRBJ2-3
CASSLDGRMTDTQYF
TGTGCCAGCAGCTTAGACGGGAGGATGACAGATACGCAGTATTTT
>.|.|15|TRBV7-2|TRBJ1-2
CASSLTQGGWDGYTF
TGTGCCAGCAGCTTAACCCAGGGAGGTTGGGATGGCTACACCTTC
>few|TRBD2|14|TRBV30|TRBJ2-3
CAWRGVAGVDTQYF
TGTGCCTGGAGGGGGGTAGCGGGAGTAGATACGCAGTATTTT
>.|TRBD1|14|TRBV4-1|TRBJ2-5
CASSQWTGQETQYF
TGCGCCAGCAGCCAATGGACAGGCCAAGAGACCCAGTACTTC
>.|.|16|TRBV29-1|TRBJ1-2
CSVDKQSQLNYYGYTF
TGCAGCGTTGATAAGCAGAGCCAACTAAATTACTATGGCTACACCTTC
>.|TRBD2|15|TRBV6-1|TRBJ2-3
CASSPSGAGSDTQYF
TGTGCCAGCAGCCCTAGCGGAGCGGGCTCAGATACGCAGTATTTT
>.|.|15|TRBV11-2|TRBJ1-2
CASSLAVTGNYGYTF
TGTGCCAGCAGCTTAGCGGTCACAGGGAACTATGGCTACACCTTC
>many|.|16|TRBV14|TRBJ2-7
CASSQDLASERYEQYF
TGTGCCAGCAGCCAAGATCTCGCTAGCGAGAGGTACGAGCAGTACTTC
>.|TRBD1|15|TRBV6-6|TRBJ2-7
CASSYVRDSSYEQYF
TGTGCCAGCAGTTATGTCCGGGACAGCTCCTACGAGCAGTACTTC
>.|.|14|TRBV10-3|TRBJ1-1
CAISESHGGTEAFF
TGTGCCATCAGTGAGTCGCACGGGGGTACTGAAGCTTTCTTT
>.|.|17|TRBV28|TRBJ2-3
CASSLTGTHVSTDTQYF
TGTGCCAGCAGTTTAACCGGGACCCACGTAAGCACAGATACGCAGTATTTT
>.|.|12|TRBV6-1|TRBJ2-7
CAISESLYEQYF
TGTGCCATCAGTGAGTCCCTCTACGAGCAGTACTTC
>.|TRBD2|18|TRBV7-2|TRBJ2-1
CASSSRDGLAGIYNEQFF
TGTGCCAGCAGCTCCAGGGACGGACTAGCGGGAATCTACAATGAGCAGTTCTTC
>.|.|17|TRBV10-2|TRBJ1-1
CATPGPPGKGQNTEAFF
TGCGCCACGCCCGGGCCCCCAGGTAAGGGGCAGAACACTGAAGCTTTCTTT
>.|.|12|TRBV19|TRBJ1-2
CASSIRSYGYTF
TGTGCCAGTAGTATAAGGAGCTATGGCTACACCTTC
>.|.|15|TRBV9|TRBJ2-6
CASRFKQSRANVLTF
TGTGCCAGCAGATTCAAACAAAGTCGGGCCAACGTCCTGACTTTC
>.|TRBD1|16|TRBV5-5|TRBJ2-1
CASSLRSGQAYNEQFF
TGTGCCAGCAGCCTTCGGTCGGGACAGGCCTACAATGAGCAGTTCTTC
>once|TRBD2|14|TRBV11-3|TRBJ2-5
CASSPRDGGETQYF
TGTGCCAGCAGCCCGAGGGACGGGGGGGAGACCCAGTACTTC
>.|.|14|TRBV19|TRBJ1-1
CASSAPGKNTEAFF
TGTGCCAGTAGTGCCCCAGGGAAAAACACTGAAGCTTTCTTT
>.|.|13|TRBV6-5|TRBJ2-7
CASSYGHTYEQYF
TGTGCCAGCAGTTACGGCCACACCTACGAGCAGTACTTC
>.|.|16|TRBV13|TRBJ2-3
CASSLRLAGHTDTQYF
TGTGCCAGCAGCTTACGGTTGGCGGGGCACACAGATACGCAGTATTTT
>.|.|14|TRBV7-9|TRBJ1-3
CASSLLVSGNTIYF
TGTGCCAGCAGCTTACTGGTTTCTGGAAACACCATATATTTT
>once|.|15|TRBV4-3|TRBJ2-1
CASSQEATAYNEQFF
TGCGCCAGCAGCCAAGAGGCTACAGCCTACAATGAGCAGTTCTTC
>.|TRBD1|16|TRBV13|TRBJ2-2
CASSQGQGQNTGELFF
TGTGCCAGCAGCCAGGGACAGGGCCAGAACACCGGGGAGCTGTTTTTT
>.|.|13|TRBV2|TRBJ2-7
CASSEAGVYEQYF
TGTGCCAGCAGTGAGGCAGGAGTATACGAGCAGTACTTC
>.|TRBD1|12|TRBV28|TRBJ2-7
CASRGQPYEQYF
TGTGCCAGCCGGGGACAGCCCTACGAGCAGTACTTC
>.|.|13|TRBV7-8|TRBJ2-7
CASSLMQAHQQYF
TGTGCCAGCAGCTTAATGCAGGCTCACCAGCAGTACTTC
>.|.|15|TRBV5-1|TRBJ2-1
CASSFDRPTYNEQFF
TGCGCCAGCAGCTTTGACAGGCCAACGTACAATGAGCAGTTCTTC
>.|TRBD2|15|TRBV4-1|TRBJ2-1
CASSLREPPYNEQFF
TGCGCCAGCAGCCTGCGGGAGCCCCCCTACAATGAGCAGTTCTTC
>many|TRBD2|13|TRBV6-6|TRBJ2-1
CASSYRGGYEQFF
TGTGCCAGCAGTTACCGGGGGGGCTATGAGCAGTTCTTC
>.|.|13|TRBV30|TRBJ2-7
CAWSEGSQYEQYF
TGTGCCTGGAGTGAGGGCAGCCAATACGAGCAGTACTTC
>.|.|13|TRBV4-2|TRBJ2-2
CASSQGAAGELFF
TGTGCCAGCAGCCAGGGAGCTGCCGGGGAGCTGTTTTTT
>.|TRBD2|16|TRBV5-1|TRBJ2-3
CASSLVLAETGDTQYF
TGCGCCAGCAGCTTGGTACTAGCGGAGACTGGAGATACGCAGTATTTT
>.|TRBD1|14|TRBV7-2|TRBJ2-7
CASSLDREIYEQYF
TGTGCCAGCAGCCTGGACAGGGAGATTTACGAGCAGTACTTC
>once|.|16|TRBV7-2|TRBJ2-1
CASTPPWGRSYNEQFF
TGTGCCAGCACCCCGCCTTGGGGTCGCTCCTACAATGAGCAGTTCTTC
>many|TRBD2|14|TRBV5-1|TRBJ2-1
CASSTGLEGNEQFF
TGCGCCAGCAGCACCGGACTAGAGGGGAATGAGCAGTTCTTC
>many|TRBD2|15|TRBV7-9|TRBJ2-7
CASSLAVTSSYEQYF
TGTGCCAGCAGCTTAGCAGTGACTAGCAGCTACGAGCAGTACTTC
>.|TRBD2|17|TRBV5-4|TRBJ2-1
CASSLTSGVGNYNEQFF
TGTGCCAGCAGCTTGACTAGCGGGGTAGGAAACTACAATGAGCAGTTCTTC
>.|TRBD2|15|TRBV27|TRBJ2-5
CATSREGRAVETQYF
TGTGCCACCTCTAGGGAGGGCAGGGCAGTGGAGACCCAGTACTTC
>few|.|14|TRBV11-2|TRBJ2-3
CASSSERLYGTQYF
TGTGCCAGCAGCTCAGAGCGGCTATATGGTACGCAGTATTTT
>.|.|15|TRBV7-2|TRBJ2-2
CAGSTQGPNTGELFF
TGTGCCGGCAGCACCCAGGGGCCGAACACCGGTGAGCTGTTTTTT
>.|.|13|TRBV30|TRBJ1-3
CAWRSAEWGPIYF
TGTGCCTGGAGGTCGGCGGAATGGGGGCCCATATATTTT
>few|TRBD2|16|TRBV4-1|TRBJ2-5
CASRRTSGSGQETQYF
TGCGCCAGCAGGCGGACTAGCGGGAGTGGCCAAGAGACCCAGTACTTC
>.|.|16|TRBV21-1|TRBJ2-1
CASSGSLARGYNEQFF
TGTGCCAGCAGCGGCTCACTAGCGAGGGGGTACAATGAGCAGTTCTTC
>.|TRBD2|16|TRBV4-3|TRBJ2-2
CASSIRTSGEGGELFF
TGCGCCAGCAGCATCCGGACTAGCGGGGAGGGAGGGGAGCTGTTTTTT
>.|TRBD2|19|TRBV7-2|TRBJ2-7
CASSLARTSGGANSYEQYF
TGTGCCAGCAGCTTAGCTCGGACTAGCGGGGGCGCCAACTCCTACGAGCAGTACTTC
>.|TRBD1|15|TRBV5-1|TRBJ2-7
CASSLSGQGIYEQHF
TGCGCTAGCAGCTTGTCAGGACAGGGAATATACGAGCAGCACTTC
>.|TRBD1|14|TRBV6-6|TRBJ1-1
CASRPGTGGSEAFF
TGTGCCAGCAGGCCCGGGACAGGGGGCTCTGAAGCTTTCTTT
>.|.|13|TRBV2|TRBJ1-2
CASTGLEGYGYTF
TGTGCCAGCACGGGTCTCGAGGGTTATGGCTACACCTTC
>once|TRBD2|15|TRBV2|TRBJ2-3
CASSNWASGADTQYF
TGTGCCAGCAGTAATTGGGCTAGCGGTGCGGATACGCAGTATTTT
>.|TRBD2|14|TRBV2|TRBJ2-7
CASSGLAGVDEQYF
TGTGCCAGCAGCGGTTTAGCGGGAGTTGACGAGCAGTACTTC
>.|.|15|TRBV15|TRBJ1-1
CATSRSWSSGTEAFF
TGTGCCACCAGCCGGTCCTGGTCGTCCGGCACTGAAGCTTTCTTT
>.|.|15|TRBV11-2|TRBJ2-1
CASSFFQGRGIEQFF
TGTGCCAGCAGCTTTTTTCAGGGCAGGGGAATCGAGCAGTTCTTC
>many|.|15|TRBV6-6|TRBJ2-3
CASSSPGQSTDTQYF
TGTGCCAGCAGTTCGCCTGGACAGAGCACAGATACGCAGTATTTT
>.|.|12|TRBV18|TRBJ2-5
CASSPMRETQYF
TGTGCCAGCTCACCAATGAGAGAGACCCAGTACTTC
>.|.|14|TRBV5-1|TRBJ1-4
CASSLSPQGEKLFF
TGCGCCAGCAGCTTGTCGCCCCAGGGGGAAAAACTGTTTTTT
>.|.|12|TRBV2|TRBJ2-7
CASRQEGSEQYF
TGTGCCAGCAGACAGGAGGGGAGCGAGCAGTACTTC
>.|TRBD2|16|TRBV7-9|TRBJ2-1
CASSPILAGAGNEQFF
TGTGCCAGCAGCCCCATACTAGCGGGAGCTGGCAATGAGCAGTTCTTC